A selection of T cell receptor beta chains follows, all from one sample in a study of cytomegalovirus exposure and HLA in healthy donors. This table comes from immunoSEQ multiplex PCR, and its TCRdb copy is limited to in-frame clones, with some not included. Of roughly 140,000 clones in the sample, roughly 88% were seen once. The sample was PBMCs. The receptors were sampled from a woman under 30 in good health and CMV-seropositive. CDR3s include the opening cysteine and the closing phenylalanine or tryptophan. The order of the fields is J gene, V gene, D gene, clone size, CDR3 DNA, CDR3 protein. The D gene is left open where the match is weak. Clone sizes are given selectively: once, few, many, or a class where the clone is expanded.

j_call: TRBJ1-3
v_call: TRBV7-2
d_call: -
clone_size: -
cdr3_nt: TGTGCCAGCAGCTTAGTACAGTTATTCTCTGGAAACACCATATATTTT
cdr3_aa: CASSLVQLFSGNTIYF

j_call: TRBJ1-2
v_call: TRBV6-1
d_call: -
clone_size: -
cdr3_nt: TGTGCCAGCAGTGAAGCTAGAAGCTCTAACTATGGCTACACCTTC
cdr3_aa: CASSEARSSNYGYTF

j_call: TRBJ1-5
v_call: TRBV7-3
d_call: -
clone_size: once
cdr3_nt: TGTGCCAGCAGCTTGCGCGCCGGGGATCAGCCCCAGCATTTT
cdr3_aa: CASSLRAGDQPQHF

j_call: TRBJ1-3
v_call: TRBV5-5
d_call: -
clone_size: -
cdr3_nt: TGTGCCAGCAGCTTGGTGGTCTCAGGTTACACCATATATTTT
cdr3_aa: CASSLVVSGYTIYF

j_call: TRBJ2-6
v_call: TRBV7-9
d_call: TRBD1
clone_size: -
cdr3_nt: TGTGCCAGCAGCCGGGACAGGGCGGGGGCCAACGTCCTGACTTTC
cdr3_aa: CASSRDRAGANVLTF

j_call: TRBJ1-5
v_call: TRBV6-5
d_call: -
clone_size: few
cdr3_nt: TGTGCCAGCAGTTACCCCGGTGAGCCCCAGCATTTT
cdr3_aa: CASSYPGEPQHF

j_call: TRBJ2-1
v_call: TRBV6-1
d_call: -
clone_size: -
cdr3_nt: TGTGCCAGCCCGGGGTACTACAATGAGCAGTTCTTC
cdr3_aa: CASPGYYNEQFF

j_call: TRBJ2-7
v_call: TRBV11-2
d_call: -
clone_size: -
cdr3_nt: TGTGCCAGCAGCTTATGGGCATCCTACGAGCAGTACTTC
cdr3_aa: CASSLWASYEQYF

j_call: TRBJ2-2
v_call: TRBV7-3
d_call: -
clone_size: -
cdr3_nt: TGTGCCAGCAGCCCACCGGGGGACGGGGAGCTGTTTTTT
cdr3_aa: CASSPPGDGELFF

j_call: TRBJ1-4
v_call: TRBV6-5
d_call: -
clone_size: -
cdr3_nt: TGTGCCAGCAGTTCAAAGACGGGGGGGAATGAAAAACTGTTTTTT
cdr3_aa: CASSSKTGGNEKLFF

j_call: TRBJ1-2
v_call: TRBV7-2
d_call: -
clone_size: once
cdr3_nt: TGTGCCAGCACCCGGCCCCGATTCCTGTTGACAGCAAACTATGGCTACACCTTC
cdr3_aa: CASTRPRFLLTANYGYTF

j_call: TRBJ2-2
v_call: TRBV7-2
d_call: TRBD2
clone_size: -
cdr3_nt: TGTGCCAGCAGCTTTCGGCGGGGGGCCTCCGGGGAGCTGTTTTTT
cdr3_aa: CASSFRRGASGELFF

j_call: TRBJ2-1
v_call: TRBV5-1
d_call: -
clone_size: -
cdr3_nt: TGCGCCAGCAGCTTGGCCGCGATGAGCTCCTACAATGAGCAGTTCTTC
cdr3_aa: CASSLAAMSSYNEQFF

j_call: TRBJ1-4
v_call: TRBV2
d_call: -
clone_size: -
cdr3_nt: TGTGCCAGCAGTGAATCCAACGGGAGAGAAAAACTGTTTTTT
cdr3_aa: CASSESNGREKLFF

j_call: TRBJ2-7
v_call: TRBV7-2
d_call: -
clone_size: -
cdr3_nt: TGTGCCAGCAGTTTTGACACGTTCTACGAGCAGTACTTC
cdr3_aa: CASSFDTFYEQYF

j_call: TRBJ2-1
v_call: TRBV10-1
d_call: -
clone_size: once
cdr3_nt: TGCGCCAGCAGTGGAATAGCGGACAATGAGCAGTTCTTC
cdr3_aa: CASSGIADNEQFF

j_call: TRBJ2-1
v_call: TRBV10-1
d_call: -
clone_size: few
cdr3_nt: TGCGCCAGAATACCGGTTCCTTACAATGAGCAGTTCTTC
cdr3_aa: CARIPVPYNEQFF

j_call: TRBJ2-7
v_call: TRBV18
d_call: -
clone_size: -
cdr3_nt: TGTGCCAGCTCACCAATAACAGAAACAGGCGAGCAGTACTTC
cdr3_aa: CASSPITETGEQYF

j_call: TRBJ1-6
v_call: TRBV28
d_call: -
clone_size: once
cdr3_nt: TGTGCCAGCGGGGGGTATAATTCACCCCTCCACTTT
cdr3_aa: CASGGYNSPLHF

j_call: TRBJ1-1
v_call: TRBV2
d_call: -
clone_size: -
cdr3_nt: TGTGCCAGCAGGGGCCCCCAGGGGAACACTGAAGCTTTCTTT
cdr3_aa: CASRGPQGNTEAFF

j_call: TRBJ2-2
v_call: TRBV28
d_call: -
clone_size: -
cdr3_nt: TGTGCCACCTTACGGACAGCGAACACCGGGGAGCTGTTTTTT
cdr3_aa: CATLRTANTGELFF

j_call: TRBJ2-2
v_call: TRBV2
d_call: -
clone_size: -
cdr3_nt: TGTGCCAGATCGCTACAGGGTGCCGGGGAGCTGTTTTTT
cdr3_aa: CARSLQGAGELFF

j_call: TRBJ2-2
v_call: TRBV6-1
d_call: -
clone_size: -
cdr3_nt: TGTGCCAGCAGTGTGACGGGAGATGGCACCGGGGAGCTGTTTTTT
cdr3_aa: CASSVTGDGTGELFF

j_call: TRBJ2-7
v_call: TRBV4-3
d_call: TRBD1
clone_size: -
cdr3_nt: TGCGCCAGCAGCCAGGCCGGGACAGGGATCCACGAGCAGTACTTC
cdr3_aa: CASSQAGTGIHEQYF

j_call: TRBJ1-4
v_call: TRBV28
d_call: -
clone_size: -
cdr3_nt: TGTGCCAGCAGTCCCAGGGCGGCAACTAATGAAAAACTGTTTTTT
cdr3_aa: CASSPRAATNEKLFF

j_call: TRBJ1-6
v_call: TRBV20-1
d_call: -
clone_size: once
cdr3_nt: TGCAGTGCTGGGCTGAACTCACCCCTCCACTTT
cdr3_aa: CSAGLNSPLHF

j_call: TRBJ2-7
v_call: TRBV2
d_call: -
clone_size: -
cdr3_nt: TGTGCCAGCAGTGAACGCCAGGGGTTACCCTCCTACGAGCAGTACTTC
cdr3_aa: CASSERQGLPSYEQYF

j_call: TRBJ1-1
v_call: TRBV19
d_call: -
clone_size: -
cdr3_nt: TGTGCCAGTAGTCCCTTAACAGGGTTGGTCACTGAAGCTTTCTTT
cdr3_aa: CASSPLTGLVTEAFF

j_call: TRBJ1-5
v_call: TRBV30
d_call: -
clone_size: -
cdr3_nt: TGTGCCTGGGCCGACAGCATCAATCAGCCCCAGCATTTT
cdr3_aa: CAWADSINQPQHF

j_call: TRBJ2-5
v_call: TRBV4-3
d_call: -
clone_size: -
cdr3_nt: TGCGCCAGCAGCCACCGTACTAGCACCCAAGAGACCCAGTACTTC
cdr3_aa: CASSHRTSTQETQYF

j_call: TRBJ1-6
v_call: TRBV2
d_call: TRBD1
clone_size: few
cdr3_nt: TGTGCCAGCAGCTCGCGACAGGGGTACAATTCACCCCTCCACTTT
cdr3_aa: CASSSRQGYNSPLHF

j_call: TRBJ2-1
v_call: TRBV11-2
d_call: -
clone_size: -
cdr3_nt: TGTGCCAGCAGCCAGTACAATGAGCAGTTCTTC
cdr3_aa: CASSQYNEQFF

j_call: TRBJ2-2
v_call: TRBV11-1
d_call: TRBD1
clone_size: -
cdr3_nt: TGTGCCAGCAGTTTACAGGGGGCCGCCGGGGAGCTGTTTTTT
cdr3_aa: CASSLQGAAGELFF

j_call: TRBJ2-5
v_call: TRBV7-9
d_call: -
clone_size: few
cdr3_nt: TGTGCCAGCAGGCGTCATCAAGAGACCCAGTACTTC
cdr3_aa: CASRRHQETQYF

j_call: TRBJ1-6
v_call: TRBV7-8
d_call: -
clone_size: -
cdr3_nt: TGTGCCAGCAGCTTAGCACAGGGTGGTTCACCCCTCCACTTT
cdr3_aa: CASSLAQGGSPLHF

j_call: TRBJ2-7
v_call: TRBV11-2
d_call: -
clone_size: -
cdr3_nt: TGTGCCAGCAGCTCGACGCGGGGGCCCCACGAGCAGTACTTC
cdr3_aa: CASSSTRGPHEQYF

j_call: TRBJ1-5
v_call: TRBV2
d_call: -
clone_size: -
cdr3_nt: TGTGCCAGCAGAGGGGACATTAGTCAGCCCCAGCATTTT
cdr3_aa: CASRGDISQPQHF

j_call: TRBJ1-1
v_call: TRBV6-1
d_call: -
clone_size: -
cdr3_nt: TGTGCCAGCAGTGAAGCAGAGCGGTTTGAAGCTTTCTTT
cdr3_aa: CASSEAERFEAFF

j_call: TRBJ1-6
v_call: TRBV19
d_call: -
clone_size: few
cdr3_nt: TGTGCCAGTAGTATCCCAGGTTCACCCCTCCACTTT
cdr3_aa: CASSIPGSPLHF

j_call: TRBJ2-3
v_call: TRBV4-1
d_call: -
clone_size: -
cdr3_nt: TGCGCCAGCAGCCCAGGACAGAAAACTAGCACAGATACGCAGTATTTT
cdr3_aa: CASSPGQKTSTDTQYF

j_call: TRBJ2-3
v_call: TRBV25-1
d_call: TRBD2
clone_size: -
cdr3_nt: TGTGCCAGCAGTGAATTTAGGGCTAGCGGTGATCCAGATACGCAGTATTTT
cdr3_aa: CASSEFRASGDPDTQYF

j_call: TRBJ2-1
v_call: TRBV6-5
d_call: -
clone_size: -
cdr3_nt: TGTGCCAGCAGTTACTCCCCTACTTGGGACTTCGATGAGCAGTTCTTC
cdr3_aa: CASSYSPTWDFDEQFF

j_call: TRBJ1-2
v_call: TRBV5-4
d_call: TRBD1
clone_size: -
cdr3_nt: TGTGCCAGCAGCCCACCGGACAGGGAGGGCTATGGCTACACCTTC
cdr3_aa: CASSPPDREGYGYTF

j_call: TRBJ2-7
v_call: TRBV5-1
d_call: -
clone_size: -
cdr3_nt: TGCGCCAGCAGCTACAATCGAGAGCAGTACTTC
cdr3_aa: CASSYNREQYF

j_call: TRBJ1-2
v_call: TRBV7-2
d_call: -
clone_size: -
cdr3_nt: TGTGCCAGCAGCTTAGAGGCTCCGGGGGGCTACACCTTC
cdr3_aa: CASSLEAPGGYTF